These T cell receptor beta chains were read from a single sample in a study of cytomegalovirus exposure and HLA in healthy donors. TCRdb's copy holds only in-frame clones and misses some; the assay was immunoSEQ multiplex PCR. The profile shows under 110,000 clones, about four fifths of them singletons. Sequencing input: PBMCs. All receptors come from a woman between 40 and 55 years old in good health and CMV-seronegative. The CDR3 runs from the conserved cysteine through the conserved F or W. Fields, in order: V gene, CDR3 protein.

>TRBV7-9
CASSLAGRGRRHYGYTF
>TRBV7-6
CASSLRGGNTDTQYF
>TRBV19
CASSQGLAGQNEQFF
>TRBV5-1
CASSAGQVSTEAFF
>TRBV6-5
CASSFSGTGSYEQYF
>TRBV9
CASSYTSGSSYNEQFF
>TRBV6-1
CASGLAASLGETQYF
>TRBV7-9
CASSWTGGREMNTEAFF
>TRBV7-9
CASSSYLQGGISGANVLTF
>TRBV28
CASTTSGQGYTIYF
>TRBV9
CASSVGQVFYEQYF
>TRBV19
CASSIEAGGSDTQYF
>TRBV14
CASSPFNLLNTEAFF
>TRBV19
CASRDRGRETQYF
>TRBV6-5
CASEPPGQGAAGYTF
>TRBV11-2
CASSFGRGSYNEQFF
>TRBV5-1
CASSLGEGNQPQHF
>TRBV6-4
CASSESVAGGYNEQFF
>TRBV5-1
CASRIGGQGEQYF
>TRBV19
CASSAISLAGGNNEQFF
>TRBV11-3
CASSSTGVNTEAFF
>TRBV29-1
CSVGGTGQADTQYF
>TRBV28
CASRPGTGYKQGELFF
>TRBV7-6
CASSSTKLPYEQYF
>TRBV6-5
CASSQDTYEQYF
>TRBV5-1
CASSSGTKAFF
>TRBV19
CASSIRDERKQYF
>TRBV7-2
CASSLTGYSYEQYF
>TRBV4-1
CASSQDGLTDTQYF
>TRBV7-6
CASSAIGGAAQYF
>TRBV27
CASREGAGTNEQFF
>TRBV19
CASSMGNRGWETQYF
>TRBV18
CASSPRDLYEQYF
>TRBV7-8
CASSLLAVADYEQYF
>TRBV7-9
CSSSLARGGTGELFF
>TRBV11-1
CASSYGLAEAFF
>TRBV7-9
CASSLTSGRATWNEQFF
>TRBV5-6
CASRSDRRYGYTF
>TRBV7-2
CASSLTSGGYEQYF
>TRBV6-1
CASSEGRAWYF
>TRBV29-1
CSVARDLISGITEAFF
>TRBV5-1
CASSLAGNEQFF
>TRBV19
CASSQLAGPYEQYF
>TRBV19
CATMDRGPAMGNQPQHF
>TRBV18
CASSPPRGEADTQYF
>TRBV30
CAWSVLAGGRETQYF
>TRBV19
CASSMEGGDNQPQHF
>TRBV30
CAWSVRRDTQYF
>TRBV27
CASSLTSSYEQYF
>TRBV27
CASSSTGGRTQETQYF
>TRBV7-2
CASSLYRDTGELFF
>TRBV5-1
CASSFIGDSNTEAFF